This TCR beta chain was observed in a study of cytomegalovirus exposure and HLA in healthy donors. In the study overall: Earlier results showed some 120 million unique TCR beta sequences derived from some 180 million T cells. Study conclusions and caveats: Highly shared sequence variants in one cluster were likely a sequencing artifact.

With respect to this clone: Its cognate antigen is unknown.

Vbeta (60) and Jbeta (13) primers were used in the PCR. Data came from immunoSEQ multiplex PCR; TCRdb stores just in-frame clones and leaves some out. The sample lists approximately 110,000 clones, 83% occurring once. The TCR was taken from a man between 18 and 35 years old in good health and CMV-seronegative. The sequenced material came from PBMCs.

CDR3 DNA: TGTGCCAGCAGCCAAGCACAGGGGGTCCCCGTGAACACTGAAGCTTTCTTT. This translates into CASSQAQGVPVNTEAFF. The chain is built from TRBV7-9 and TRBJ1-1, with 8 bases identical to TRBD1. The V gene end was trimmed by 5 bases and the J gene end by 0 bases; junction bases not matched to a gene: 11. Germline CDR1 and CDR2: SEHNR and FQNEAQ (reference sequence). The CDR3 runs to 17 residues.